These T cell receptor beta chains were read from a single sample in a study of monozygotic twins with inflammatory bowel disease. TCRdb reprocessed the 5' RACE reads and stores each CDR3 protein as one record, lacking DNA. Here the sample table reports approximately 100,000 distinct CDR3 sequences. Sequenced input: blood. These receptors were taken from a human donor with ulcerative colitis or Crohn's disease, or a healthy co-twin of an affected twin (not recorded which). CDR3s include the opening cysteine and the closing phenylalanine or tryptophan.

CASAPGTGAYEQYF | TRBJ2-7 | TRBV4-3
CAITASFFYEQYF | TRBJ2-7 | TRBV10-3
CASSLGIRGPIAKNIQYF | TRBJ2-4 | TRBV7-8
CASSLITGELFF | TRBJ2-2 | TRBV6-5
CASSRGGQGGSPLHF | TRBJ1-6 | TRBV14
CASSLAGTTQETQYF | TRBJ2-5 | TRBV7-2
CASSSGLAGGPGNIQYF | TRBJ2-4 | TRBV5-1
CASSWVPRGNQPQHF | TRBJ1-5 | TRBV6-2/TRBV6-3
CASRKGVTDTQYF | TRBJ2-3 | TRBV7-2
CSIIGTDSNQPQHF | TRBJ1-5 | TRBV29-1
CASRGLAGVNTGELFF | TRBJ2-2 | TRBV11-2
CASSMYAKTSGAYEQYF | TRBJ2-7 | TRBV19
CASSPLLGGEKLFF | TRBJ1-4 | TRBV18
CASSFHRRSTDTQYF | TRBJ2-3 | TRBV12-3/TRBV12-4
CASRQTGGWRPQHF | TRBJ1-5 | TRBV12-3/TRBV12-4
CASSSGTSGNSYEQYF | TRBJ2-7 | TRBV5-1
CASSLEGSGGIDTQYF | TRBJ2-3 | TRBV5-1
CASSVGGGHWDEQFF | TRBJ2-1 | TRBV9
CASRQQGRETQYF | TRBJ2-5 | TRBV7-2
CASSSPLFGYTF | TRBJ1-2 | TRBV19
CATSLPDSKETQYF | TRBJ2-5 | TRBV24-1
CASSIDLEMAYTF | TRBJ1-2 | TRBV9
CAISDQSTGLSGDGYTF | TRBJ1-2 | TRBV10-3
CASSQDIRGYEQYF | TRBJ2-7 | TRBV14
CAISGTGAAGELFF | TRBJ2-2 | TRBV10-3
CSASDRGLSRELFF | TRBJ2-2 | TRBV20-1
CASRGRRGAYEQYF | TRBJ2-7 | TRBV5-8
CASSLGGRQETQYF | TRBJ2-5 | TRBV7-8
CASSLLLAVRSYNEQFF | TRBJ2-1 | TRBV7-8
CASSYRQTYEQYF | TRBJ2-7 | TRBV6-5
CSVVGGSGTDTQYF | TRBJ2-3 | TRBV29-1
CSVEKPSGSGETQYF | TRBJ2-5 | TRBV29-1
CASSSELNSYEQYF | TRBJ2-7 | TRBV5-6
CASSLRDPGGASEQYF | TRBJ2-7 | TRBV5-1
CAIGEPRGRETQYF | TRBJ2-5 | TRBV10-3
CSASRQYNEQFF | TRBJ2-1 | TRBV20-1
CASSLSDGTYEQYF | TRBJ2-7 | TRBV28
CSARVFTDTQYF | TRBJ2-3 | TRBV20-1
CASSIQLRDRSTDTQYF | TRBJ2-3 | TRBV19
CASSPRLEAETQYF | TRBJ2-5 | TRBV18
CASSETRVRQYF | TRBJ2-7 | TRBV28
CASSGGLVGYKQYF | TRBJ2-7 | TRBV27
CASSLAGGISYNEQFF | TRBJ2-1 | TRBV5-1
CASSQARSEAFF | TRBJ1-1 | TRBV14
CASSLGGTGQNEAFF | TRBJ1-1 | TRBV28
CSAQRGTGFHEQYF | TRBJ2-7 | TRBV20-1
CASTRGTPTYEQYF | TRBJ2-7 | TRBV3-1
CASSLGQGITDTQYF | TRBJ2-3 | TRBV7-7
CASTPGQKEKLFF | TRBJ1-4 | TRBV18
CASSLAYTGELFF | TRBJ2-2 | TRBV7-2
CAWKIAGANAGELFF | TRBJ2-2 | TRBV30
CASSPNTLSTDTQYF | TRBJ2-3 | TRBV7-2
CASTLVDSIYEQYF | TRBJ2-7 | TRBV21-1
CASSPISGAYEQYF | TRBJ2-7 | TRBV5-4
CASSINGGTKNMQYF | TRBJ2-4 | TRBV7-2